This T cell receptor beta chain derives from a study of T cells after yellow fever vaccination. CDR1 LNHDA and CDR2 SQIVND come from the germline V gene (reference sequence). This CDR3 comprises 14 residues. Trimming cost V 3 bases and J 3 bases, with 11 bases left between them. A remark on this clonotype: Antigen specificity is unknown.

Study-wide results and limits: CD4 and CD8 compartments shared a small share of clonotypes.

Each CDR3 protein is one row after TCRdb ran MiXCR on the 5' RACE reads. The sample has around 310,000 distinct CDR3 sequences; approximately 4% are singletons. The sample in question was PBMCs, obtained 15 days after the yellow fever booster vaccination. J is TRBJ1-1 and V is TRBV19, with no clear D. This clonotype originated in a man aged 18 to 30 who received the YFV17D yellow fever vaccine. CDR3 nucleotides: TGTGCCAGTAGTATGTGGGTAGCGGACACTGAAGCTTTCTTT. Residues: CASSMWVADTEAFF.